This T cell receptor (beta chain) was found in a study of vaccination and CD4 T cells after COVID-19. In the study overall: Post-vaccine sampling followed dose two by a median 72 days (range 14 to 241). Overlapping peptides covering the spike proteins of SARS-CoV-2, HCoV-NL63, HCoV-OC43 and HCoV-229E were added to stimulate cells. Cultures that served as controls received a CEFX pool, an HIV-1 Nef pool, or no peptide.

This clonotype was found a few times. Its antigen is undetermined. Sequencing of the DNA from cultured CD4+ T cells was carried out with the Oncomine TCR Beta short-read assay. Each CDR3 protein is one row after TCRdb ran MiXCR on the PCR reads. Here the sample spans 15,000 to 20,000 distinct CDR3 sequences, around 29% being singletons. Study-level findings and limits: Only after vaccination were a median approximately 86% of convalescents' reactive clones seen.

Germline V CDR1 and CDR2: ENHRY, SYGVKD. Trimming pared 5 bases from V and 4 bases from J, leaving 19 bases between. This CDR3 has 16 amino acids. Treatment here: approximately 10-day PBMC culture with coronavirus spike peptide pools or control peptides (ViraFEST assay). This TCR was recovered from a human donor with COVID-19. The sequencing sample was made of cultured CD4+ T cells from blood. The chain employs TRBV10-3 and TRBJ2-3; tentative D call: TRBD1 (5 bases). The CDR3 DNA follows: TGTGCCATCAGTTTCAGGGCTTCGGTCAACTCAGATACGCAGTATTTT. This sequence encodes CAISFRASVNSDTQYF.